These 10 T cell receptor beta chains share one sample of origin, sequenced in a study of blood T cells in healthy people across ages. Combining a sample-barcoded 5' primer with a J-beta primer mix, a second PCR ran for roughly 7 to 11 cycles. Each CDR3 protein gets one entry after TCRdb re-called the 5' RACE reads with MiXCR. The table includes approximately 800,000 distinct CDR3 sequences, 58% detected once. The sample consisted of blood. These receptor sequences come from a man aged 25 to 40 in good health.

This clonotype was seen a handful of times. The CDR3 region is CASSLGYRGYEQYF. The CDR3 nucleotides read TGTGCCAGCAGTTTAGGGTACAGGGGCTACGAGCAGTACTTC. The gene calls are TRBV27 and TRBJ2-5; 7 nucleotides agree with TRBD1. The J call may be incorrect, as the DNA end agrees better with TRBJ2-7. CDR1 MNHEY and CDR2 SMNVEV come from the germline V gene (reference sequence). The CDR3 runs 14 residues.

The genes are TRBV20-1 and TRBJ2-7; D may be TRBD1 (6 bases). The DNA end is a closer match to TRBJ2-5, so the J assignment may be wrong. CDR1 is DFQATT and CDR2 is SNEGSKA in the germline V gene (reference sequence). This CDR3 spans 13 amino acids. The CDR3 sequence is CSALRQVGETQYF. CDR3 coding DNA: TGCAGTGCTTTGAGACAGGTCGGAGAGACCCAGTACTTC.

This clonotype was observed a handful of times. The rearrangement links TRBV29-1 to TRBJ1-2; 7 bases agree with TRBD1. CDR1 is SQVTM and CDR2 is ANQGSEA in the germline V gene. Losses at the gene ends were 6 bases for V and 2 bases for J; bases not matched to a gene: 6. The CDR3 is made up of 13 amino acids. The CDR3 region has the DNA TGCAGCGTGCCCCAGACAGGGAACTATGGCTACACCTTC. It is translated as CSVPQTGNYGYTF.

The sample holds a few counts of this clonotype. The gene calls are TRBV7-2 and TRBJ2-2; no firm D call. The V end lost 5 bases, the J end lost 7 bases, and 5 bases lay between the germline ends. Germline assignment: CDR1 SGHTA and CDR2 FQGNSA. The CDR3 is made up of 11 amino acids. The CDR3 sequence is CASSRYGELFF. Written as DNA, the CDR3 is TGTGCCAGCAGCCGCTACGGGGAGCTGTTTTTT.

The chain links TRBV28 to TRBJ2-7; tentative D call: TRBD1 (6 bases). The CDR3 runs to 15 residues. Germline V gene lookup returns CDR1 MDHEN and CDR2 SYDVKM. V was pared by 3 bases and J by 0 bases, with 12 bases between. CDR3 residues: CASSFTGLSSYEQYF. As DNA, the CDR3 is TGTGCCAGCAGTTTTACAGGGTTGAGCTCCTACGAGCAGTACTTC.

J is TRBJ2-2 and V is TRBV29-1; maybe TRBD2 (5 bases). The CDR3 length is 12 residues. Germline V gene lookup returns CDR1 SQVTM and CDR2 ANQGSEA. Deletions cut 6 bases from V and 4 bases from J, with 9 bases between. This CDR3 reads CSVALGTGELFF. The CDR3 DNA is TGCAGCGTCGCACTAGGCACCGGGGAGCTGTTTTTT.

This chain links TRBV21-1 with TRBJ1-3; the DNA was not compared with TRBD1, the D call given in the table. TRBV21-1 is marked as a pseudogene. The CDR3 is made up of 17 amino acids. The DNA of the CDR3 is TGTGCCAGCAGCAACTGGCAAGGGGCGCTAGCTGGAAACACCATATATTTT. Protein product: CASSNWQGALAGNTIYF.

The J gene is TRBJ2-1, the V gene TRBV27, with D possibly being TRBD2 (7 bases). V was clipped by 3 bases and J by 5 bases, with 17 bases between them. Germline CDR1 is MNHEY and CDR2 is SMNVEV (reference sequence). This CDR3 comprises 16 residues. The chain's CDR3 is CASSFLRGALDNEQFF. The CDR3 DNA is TGTGCCAGCAGTTTCCTCCGGGGGGCCCTCGACAATGAGCAGTTCTTC.

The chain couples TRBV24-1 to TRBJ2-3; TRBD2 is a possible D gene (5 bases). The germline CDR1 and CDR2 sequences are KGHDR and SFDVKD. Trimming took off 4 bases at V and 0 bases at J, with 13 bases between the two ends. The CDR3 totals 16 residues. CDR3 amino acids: CATSDSVGVSTDTQYF. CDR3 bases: TGTGCCACCAGTGACTCCGTCGGGGTTAGCACAGATACGCAGTATTTT.

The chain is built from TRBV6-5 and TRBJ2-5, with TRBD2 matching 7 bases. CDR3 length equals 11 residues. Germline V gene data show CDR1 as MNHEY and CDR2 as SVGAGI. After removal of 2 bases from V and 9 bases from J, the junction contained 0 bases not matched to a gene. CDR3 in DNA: TGTGCCAGCAGTTACGGGGGGGCCCAGTACTTC. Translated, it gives CASSYGGAQYF.